This TCR beta chain is drawn from a study of cytomegalovirus exposure and HLA in healthy donors. It was with 60 Vbeta and 13 Jbeta primers that the PCR ran. Libraries were prepared by immunoSEQ multiplex PCR; TCRdb keeps only in-frame clonotypes and omits some of them. The sample totals about 170,000 clones. CDR3 size: 17 residues. V trimming: 0 bases; J trimming: 5 bases; junction bases outside the gene matches: 5. Germline V gives CDR1 GTSNPN, CDR2 SVGIG (reference sequence). The chain combines TRBV30 with TRBJ2-3; 16 bases map to TRBD2. This TCR derives from a woman aged 18-30 years in good health and CMV-seropositive. The sample comprised PBMCs. The CDR3 protein is CAWSVGTSGRAQDTQYF. In nucleotides, the CDR3 is TGTGCCTGGAGTGTGGGGACTAGCGGGAGGGCCCAAGATACGCAGTATTTT.